A selection of T cell receptor beta chains follows, all from one sample in a study of T-cell memory formation after mild COVID-19. TCRdb passed the 5' RACE reads through MiXCR, listing each CDR3 protein once. The sample shows 350,000 to 450,000 distinct CDR3 sequences, 14% of them seen only once. Source material: PBMCs or a T cell subset sorted from them (not recorded which). All receptors come from a man between 18 and 29 years old who had mild COVID-19 (a few samples of this study predate the infection). Cell type and time point are not known. Each CDR3 is given with its conserved first and last residue. D genes are given only for firm matches. Clone size is shown for a subset of rows, as once, few, many or a class of expanded clone.

d_call,v_call,j_call,clone_size,cdr3_aa,cdr3_nt
.,TRBV6-4,TRBJ2-3,.,CASSETRGGTDTQYF,TGTGCCAGCAGTGAAACCAGGGGTGGGACAGATACGCAGTATTTT
TRBD1,TRBV6-4,TRBJ2-3,many,CASSDSTGGADTQYF,TGTGCCAGCAGTGACTCGACAGGGGGCGCAGATACGCAGTATTTT
.,TRBV4-3,TRBJ1-5,many,CASSQELYSSNQPQHF,TGCGCCAGCAGCCAAGAACTTTACAGTAGCAATCAGCCCCAGCATTTT
.,TRBV27,TRBJ1-4,.,CASSFPGTEKLFF,TGTGCCAGCAGTTTTCCCGGGACCGAAAAACTGTTTTTT
TRBD1,TRBV20-1,TRBJ2-5,few,CSAEQGAQTQYF,TGCAGTGCGGAACAGGGGGCACAGACCCAGTACTTC
.,TRBV27,TRBJ2-5,.,CASILYPRMRETQYF,TGTGCCAGCATCTTATACCCTCGAATGCGTGAGACCCAGTACTTC
.,TRBV19,TRBJ1-1,.,CASSILTEAFF,TGTGCCAGTAGTATACTCACTGAAGCTTTCTTT
.,TRBV5-1,TRBJ1-1,.,CASSPDSRLEAFF,TGCGCCAGCAGCCCCGACAGTAGACTTGAAGCTTTCTTT
.,TRBV4-3,TRBJ2-2,.,CASSPQAGTETGELFF,TGCGCCAGCAGCCCCCAGGCGGGGACAGAGACCGGGGAGCTGTTTTTT
.,TRBV9,TRBJ2-2,.,CASSVTRSTGELFF,TGTGCCAGCAGCGTCACTAGATCCACCGGGGAGCTGTTTTTT
.,TRBV28,TRBJ1-4,few,CASSLALGRANEKLFF,TGTGCCAGCAGTTTAGCCCTCGGAAGGGCTAATGAAAAACTGTTTTTT
.,TRBV25-1,TRBJ1-5,many,CASSFGGASNQPQHF,TGTGCCAGCAGTTTCGGGGGTGCGAGCAATCAGCCCCAGCATTTT
.,TRBV24-1,TRBJ1-1,many,CATSDLRDLNEAFF,TGTGCCACCAGTGATTTACGCGACCTCAATGAAGCTTTCTTT
.,TRBV10-3,TRBJ1-5,.,CAISELGQPQHF,TGTGCCATCAGTGAGTTAGGTCAGCCCCAGCATTTT
TRBD1,TRBV6-2/TRBV6-3,TRBJ2-1,.,CASSYRGRSNEQFF,TGTGCCAGCAGTTACAGGGGGCGTTCCAATGAGCAGTTCTTC
.,TRBV20-1,TRBJ1-1,many,CSLLSGWGTEAFF,TGCAGTCTCCTAAGCGGATGGGGGACAGAAGCTTTCTTT
.,TRBV12-3/TRBV12-4,TRBJ2-3,few,CASSTFGGGTDTQYF,TGTGCCAGCAGTACTTTTGGGGGTGGCACAGATACGCAGTATTTT
.,TRBV5-1,TRBJ2-2,.,CASRDNLATGELFF,TGCGCCAGCCGGGACAACTTGGCCACCGGGGAGCTGTTTTTT
TRBD1,TRBV12-3/TRBV12-4,TRBJ2-7,.,CASSSRQGKEDEQYF,TGTGCCAGCAGTTCCCGACAGGGGAAGGAAGACGAGCAGTACTTC
.,TRBV4-2,TRBJ2-1,few,CASSQEEGSAGEQFF,TGTGCCAGCAGCCAAGAGGAGGGAAGTGCGGGTGAGCAGTTCTTC
.,TRBV15,TRBJ2-6,few,CATSRDGKPSGANVLTF,TGTGCCACCAGCAGAGATGGGAAGCCCTCTGGGGCCAACGTCCTGACTTTC
.,TRBV12-3/TRBV12-4,TRBJ2-7,.,CASSFGAEQYF,TGTGCCAGCAGTTTTGGGGCCGAGCAGTACTTC
.,TRBV12-3/TRBV12-4,TRBJ1-5,few,CASRGTWGNQPQHF,TGTGCCAGCAGGGGTACATGGGGCAATCAGCCCCAGCATTTT
.,TRBV20-1,TRBJ2-5,.,CSARDGEETQYF,TGCAGTGCTAGAGATGGGGAAGAGACCCAGTACTTC
TRBD2,TRBV6-6,TRBJ2-5,few,CASSYAGLAESRQETQYF,TGTGCCAGCAGTTACGCGGGACTAGCGGAATCGAGGCAAGAGACCCAGTACTTC
.,TRBV7-6,TRBJ1-6,many,CASRGNLYNSPLHF,TGTGCAAGCAGGGGTAACCTCTATAATTCACCCCTCCACTTT
.,TRBV12-3/TRBV12-4,TRBJ1-5,.,CASSLAGVRQPQHF,TGTGCCAGCAGTTTGGCGGGGGTAAGGCAGCCCCAGCATTTT
TRBD1,TRBV5-1,TRBJ2-2,many,CASSPLTGVNTGELFF,TGCGCCAGCAGCCCGCTGACAGGGGTCAACACCGGGGAGCTGTTTTTT
TRBD2,TRBV7-3,TRBJ2-1,few,CASSLLASGWYEQFF,TGTGCCAGCAGCCTGCTGGCTAGCGGGTGGTATGAGCAGTTCTTC
.,TRBV5-1,TRBJ1-4,few,CASSLAPGLEKLFF,TGCGCCAGCAGCTTGGCTCCGGGGTTGGAAAAACTGTTTTTT
.,TRBV29-1,TRBJ1-6,few,CSVGQSYNSPLHF,TGCAGCGTTGGACAGAGCTATAATTCACCCCTCCACTTT
.,TRBV11-2,TRBJ1-2,few,CASSPGPELGYTF,TGTGCCAGCAGCCCCGGTCCCGAGCTCGGCTACACCTTC
.,TRBV5-1,TRBJ2-5,many,CASSFSDITETQYF,TGCGCCAGCAGCTTCTCTGACATAACGGAGACCCAGTACTTC
.,TRBV12-3/TRBV12-4,TRBJ2-2,.,CASSSRRAGELFF,TGTGCCAGCAGTTCCCGTAGGGCCGGGGAGCTGTTTTTT
TRBD1,TRBV12-3/TRBV12-4,TRBJ1-2,few,CASSQDRFLGYTF,TGTGCCAGCAGTCAGGACAGGTTCCTTGGCTACACCTTC
TRBD2,TRBV9,TRBJ2-3,few,CASSSQGTSGVTDTQYF,TGTGCCAGCAGCTCCCAAGGGACTAGCGGGGTCACAGATACGCAGTATTTT
.,TRBV6-2/TRBV6-3,TRBJ1-2,few,CASSYWTDGYTF,TGTGCCAGCAGTTACTGGACAGATGGCTACACCTTC
TRBD1,TRBV23-1,TRBJ2-5,many,CAVVLVGRGQETQYF,TGCGCAGTGGTCCTCGTTGGCAGGGGGCAAGAGACCCAGTACTTC
.,TRBV20-1,TRBJ1-2,many,CSARAAGLDYGYTF,TGCAGTGCTAGGGCGGCGGGATTGGACTATGGCTACACCTTC
TRBD2,TRBV20-1,TRBJ2-3,many,CSAANSAGGRDTQYF,TGCAGTGCGGCAAATAGCGCGGGGGGCCGGGATACGCAGTATTTT
.,TRBV10-2,TRBJ1-1,few,CASSESLGNFAEAFF,TGCGCCAGCAGTGAGTCGTTGGGGAATTTCGCTGAAGCTTTCTTT
.,TRBV7-8,TRBJ2-3,many,CASSLGLDTDTQYF,TGTGCCAGCAGCTTAGGACTAGACACAGATACGCAGTATTTT
.,TRBV12-3/TRBV12-4,TRBJ2-1,.,CASSSFPLDEQFF,TGTGCCAGCAGTTCTTTTCCGTTGGATGAGCAGTTCTTC
.,TRBV7-9,TRBJ2-1,few,CASRQNEQFF,TGTGCCAGCAGACAAAATGAGCAGTTCTTC
.,TRBV12-3/TRBV12-4,TRBJ2-3,.,CASTGVDTQYF,TGTGCCAGCACCGGCGTTGATACGCAGTATTTT
.,TRBV12-3/TRBV12-4,TRBJ1-2,.,CASSLSGPHIYGYTF,TGTGCCAGCAGTCTTAGTGGTCCCCACATTTATGGCTACACCTTC